Listed here is a single T cell receptor beta chain. The record originates from a study of blood T cell repertoires in COVID-19. Turning to the study itself: From T cells, B-cell-depleted T cells, or PBMCs came the material, which was cDNA or gDNA.

Produced via immunoSEQ multiplex PCR; TCRdb's table is partial and in-frame only. The sample holds almost 15,000 clones, roughly nine tenths seen once. V lost 4 bases, J lost 3 bases, and 18 bases lay in between. This CDR3 is 16 amino acids long. The V gene is TRBV5-3, the J gene TRBJ2-3, with D unclear. TRBV5-3 qualifies as an ORF whose function is uncertain. The sequenced sample was peripheral blood. The sequence derives from a woman in her 70s in a cohort sampled during active or convalescent COVID-19. The CDR3 nucleotides are TGTGCCAGAAGCGAGAGAACCCCACCGAAAACAGATACGCAGTATTTT. This codes for CARSERTPPKTDTQYF.